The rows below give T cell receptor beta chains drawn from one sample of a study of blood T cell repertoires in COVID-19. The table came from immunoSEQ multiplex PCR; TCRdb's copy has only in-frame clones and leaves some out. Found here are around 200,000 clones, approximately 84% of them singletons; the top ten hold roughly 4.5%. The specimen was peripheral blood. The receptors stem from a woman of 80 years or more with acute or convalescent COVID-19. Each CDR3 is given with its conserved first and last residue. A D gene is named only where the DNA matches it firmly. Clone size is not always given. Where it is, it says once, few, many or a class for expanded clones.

TGTGCCACCAGCAGAGATGAGGCTACGCAGTATTTT	CATSRDEATQYF	NA	TRBV15	TRBJ2-3	NA
TGTGCCAGGGTCTCCGGGACAGACCAAGAGACCCAGTACTTC	CARVSGTDQETQYF	NA	TRBV6-4	TRBJ2-5	TRBD1
TGTGCCAGCTCGCAAAACCAACAGGGAAACTATGGCTACACCTTC	CASSQNQQGNYGYTF	NA	TRBV18	TRBJ1-2	NA
TGTGCCAGCAGCTTAGGACTAGCGGTGGGCAATGAGCAGTTCTTC	CASSLGLAVGNEQFF	NA	TRBV5-4	TRBJ2-1	TRBD2
TGTGCCAGCAGCGTAGGGGCTAGCGGGAGTTACAATGAGCAGTTCTTC	CASSVGASGSYNEQFF	NA	TRBV9	TRBJ2-1	TRBD2
TGTGCCAGCAGCCGGGGAACCTACGAGCAGTACTTC	CASSRGTYEQYF	few	TRBV5-6	TRBJ2-7	NA
TGTGCCAGCAGAGGACTAGCGGGGTCCACAGATACGCAGTATTTT	CASRGLAGSTDTQYF	NA	TRBV7-6	TRBJ2-3	TRBD2
TGTGCCAGCATGGGACAGGGGGTCGCTGAAGCTTTCTTT	CASMGQGVAEAFF	NA	TRBV2	TRBJ1-1	TRBD1
TGTGCCAGCAGCTCAGACACTGATAATGAAAAACTGTTTTTT	CASSSDTDNEKLFF	NA	TRBV7-2	TRBJ1-4	NA
TGTGCCAGCAGCTACATAGGACTAGCGGGAGGTGTGGCAGATACGCAGTATTTT	CASSYIGLAGGVADTQYF	few	TRBV3-1/TRBV3-2	TRBJ2-3	TRBD2
TGTGCCAGCAGCTTAAATAGGCCCGGGACAGGGGGTACCGGGGAGCTGTTTTTT	CASSLNRPGTGGTGELFF	NA	TRBV7-3	TRBJ2-2	TRBD1
TGTGCCAGTAGTACCCAAGCGGGTACCTACAATGAGCAGTTCTTC	CASSTQAGTYNEQFF	few	TRBV19	TRBJ2-1	NA
TGTGCCAGCAGCGTAGGAACGGCCGGGGGTGGCTACACCTTC	CASSVGTAGGGYTF	NA	TRBV9	TRBJ1-2	NA
TGTGCCACCAGTGACCCGGCCTTAGGGGTAAAGGAGCAGTACTTC	CATSDPALGVKEQYF	NA	TRBV24-1	TRBJ2-7	NA
TGTGCCAGCAGCTTAAACGGACAGGGCCACGCGTTAGGAGAGACCCAGTACTTC	CASSLNGQGHALGETQYF	NA	TRBV7-2	TRBJ2-5	TRBD1
TGTGCCAGCAGAGGGAGCGGGGACCTCTATGGCTACACCTTC	CASRGSGDLYGYTF	few	TRBV27	TRBJ1-2	NA
TGTGCCAGCAGTTACTCGACAGGGGCGGTGACCCAGTACTTC	CASSYSTGAVTQYF	NA	TRBV6-5	TRBJ2-5	TRBD1
TGTGCCAGCAGCCTTACAGTTAACTATGGCTACACCTTC	CASSLTVNYGYTF	many	TRBV14	TRBJ1-2	NA
TGTGCCAGCAGCCCTGGGACGCCCGGGACTAGTATCAATGAGCAGTTCTTC	CASSPGTPGTSINEQFF	NA	TRBV9	TRBJ2-1	TRBD2
TGTGCCTGGACCACCCTAGCGGGTTATGGCTACACCTTC	CAWTTLAGYGYTF	NA	TRBV30	TRBJ1-2	NA
TGCGCCAGCAGCCACGCTACGAGGGGGACGCCGCTTAGCTATGGCTACACCTTC	CASSHATRGTPLSYGYTF	NA	TRBV4-3	TRBJ1-2	NA
TGTGCCAGCAGTTACACGTCGACAGCCGGGGCCAACGTCCTGACTTTC	CASSYTSTAGANVLTF	once	TRBV6-2/TRBV6-3	TRBJ2-6	NA
TGTGCCAGCTCACCAGTAGGACAGGGGGAAACTGAAGCTTTCTTT	CASSPVGQGETEAFF	NA	TRBV18	TRBJ1-1	TRBD1
TGCAGCGCCCAGACAGGAGCCAAAAACATTCAGTACTTC	CSAQTGAKNIQYF	NA	TRBV29-1	TRBJ2-4	NA
TGTGCCAGCAGTGATGGCGGATACTACGAGCAGTACTTC	CASSDGGYYEQYF	NA	TRBV6-1	TRBJ2-7	NA
TGTGCCACCAGTCTAGGGACTCTTCCTCTCAGTCCGTCCTATGGCTACACCTTC	CATSLGTLPLSPSYGYTF	NA	TRBV24-1	TRBJ1-2	NA
TGTGCCAGCAGCGTAGCGACAGAGAACTATGGCTACACCTTC	CASSVATENYGYTF	NA	TRBV9	TRBJ1-2	NA
TGTGCCAGCAGTGAATGGCTGGGGGCTTCCTACGAGCAGTACTTC	CASSEWLGASYEQYF	NA	TRBV6-1	TRBJ2-7	NA
TGTGCCAGCAGCTTAGATGGGGGACAGGGAAATGAAAAACTGTTTTTT	CASSLDGGQGNEKLFF	once	TRBV7-9	TRBJ1-4	TRBD1
TGCGCCAGCAGTTCGAGTAGCGGGATTGTGAGTAATGAGCAGTTCTTC	CASSSSSGIVSNEQFF	NA	TRBV5-1	TRBJ2-1	TRBD2
TGTGCCAGCAGCTTAAGACCAGCGGGACTCCAAGAGACCCAGTACTTC	CASSLRPAGLQETQYF	NA	TRBV7-2	TRBJ2-5	TRBD2
TGCGCCAGCAGCTTGGCTTTGGACAGCGGATTTGGGGGTGGCTACACCTTC	CASSLALDSGFGGGYTF	NA	TRBV5-1	TRBJ1-2	NA
TGTGCCAGCTCGTCCCGCCTTCTTGGACATGACGAGCAGTACTTC	CASSSRLLGHDEQYF	NA	TRBV18	TRBJ2-7	NA
TGTGCCAGCAGTCTTGGAGGGACAGGGGATCTCGAGCAGTACTTC	CASSLGGTGDLEQYF	NA	TRBV6-2/TRBV6-3	TRBJ2-7	TRBD1
TGCGCCAGCACCGAACTAGCGGGGAGGGCCTTGACCTACAATGAGCAGTTCTTC	CASTELAGRALTYNEQFF	NA	TRBV4-1	TRBJ2-1	TRBD2
TGTGCCAGCAGACTCCTGGGGGGACAGGGGTACGAGCAGTACTTC	CASRLLGGQGYEQYF	NA	TRBV2	TRBJ2-7	TRBD1
TGTGCTAGTGGTTTGGGCCCAGGTTCCTCTGGGGCCAACGTCCTGACTTTC	CASGLGPGSSGANVLTF	NA	TRBV12-5	TRBJ2-6	NA
TGTGCCAGCAGTTCCAAAGGGGTGAACACTGAAGCTTTCTTT	CASSSKGVNTEAFF	NA	TRBV6-5	TRBJ1-1	NA
TGTGCCAGTAGTATCGCGCGGCAGATATACTACGAGCAGTACTTC	CASSIARQIYYEQYF	NA	TRBV19	TRBJ2-7	NA
TGTGCCAGCAGTTCCGTACTCGGTATGAACACTGAAGCTTTCTTT	CASSSVLGMNTEAFF	NA	TRBV6-2/TRBV6-3	TRBJ1-1	NA
TGTGCCAGCAGTTCCGCTCGCGGGGCTAGCACAGATACGCAGTATTTT	CASSSARGASTDTQYF	NA	TRBV27	TRBJ2-3	NA
TGTGCCAGCAGGTACTCCCGGGACAGGCGTTACTATGGCTACACCTTC	CASRYSRDRRYYGYTF	NA	TRBV6-5	TRBJ1-2	TRBD1
TGTGCCAGCAGTGTCCCTAATAGCAACTTTAGAGGTGAGCAGTTCTTC	CASSVPNSNFRGEQFF	NA	TRBV28	TRBJ2-1	NA
TGTGCCAGCAGCTACATAGCGGGATTCCAAGAGACCCAGTACTTC	CASSYIAGFQETQYF	NA	TRBV7-2	TRBJ2-5	TRBD2
TGTGCCAGCAGCTTAGCGGGAGTCAGAGAGACCCAGTACTTC	CASSLAGVRETQYF	once	TRBV7-2	TRBJ2-5	NA
TGTGCCAGCACCATATGGGATGGGACAGGGTCCTACGAGCAGTACTTC	CASTIWDGTGSYEQYF	once	TRBV13	TRBJ2-7	TRBD1
TGTGCCAGCGGTCTGAAGGCGGGGAACGGGGCATTTGAGCAGTTCTTC	CASGLKAGNGAFEQFF	NA	TRBV9	TRBJ2-1	NA
TGTGCCAGCCAACGCACCGGAGGACTAGCCTTTGAGCAGTTCTTC	CASQRTGGLAFEQFF	few	TRBV6-1	TRBJ2-1	TRBD2
TGTGCCAGCATCCGTGTGTTGACAGTCCAAGAGACCCAGTACTTC	CASIRVLTVQETQYF	NA	TRBV2	TRBJ2-5	NA
TGTGCCAGCAGCTTAATCGGGACAGGGGTAAATGAGCAGTTCTTC	CASSLIGTGVNEQFF	NA	TRBV7-3	TRBJ2-1	TRBD1
TGCGCCAGCAGCGCGGGGATGGACCCACCTGGAAACACCATATATTTT	CASSAGMDPPGNTIYF	NA	TRBV5-1	TRBJ1-3	NA
TGTGCCAGCAGCCCTAGCGGAGGGGCCGGTTCACCCCTCCACTTT	CASSPSGGAGSPLHF	NA	TRBV7-9	TRBJ1-6	NA
TGTGCCAGCAGTCTCAGGGGATCTGGGAACACTGAAGCTTTCTTT	CASSLRGSGNTEAFF	NA	TRBV6-6	TRBJ1-1	NA
TGCGCCAGCAAAGAGAGCGGGAGTTACAATGAGCAGTTCTTC	CASKESGSYNEQFF	NA	TRBV5-1	TRBJ2-1	TRBD2